Described below is a single T cell receptor (beta chain) sequence and its context. Its specificity is unknown. CDR1 is SNHLY and CDR2 is FYNNEI in the germline V gene. V was shortened by 1 base and J by 0 bases, with 10 bases between the two germline ends. The CDR3 has 16 residues. Using immunoSEQ multiplex PCR, the repertoire was profiled, and TCRdb retains in-frame clones only, with some absent. The top ten clones hold more than 2% of a sample with fewer than 100,000 clones, 94% of them seen once. These data originate in a study of cytomegalovirus exposure and HLA in healthy donors. Notes on the study in general: Some public TCRs appeared in many individuals, while most sequences were rare. Researchers counted 180 or so TCR beta chains as cytomegalovirus-associated. In vitro checks showed that a few CMV-associated chains really do target CMV antigens. Subsequent analysis found a tendency for first-cohort TCR clusters to co-occur within the 90 to 150 validation repertoires.

The chain is built from TRBV2 and TRBJ1-3; no definite D call. The sequencing sample was made of PBMCs. This clonotype originated in a woman aged 18-29 years in good health and CMV-seronegative. CDR3 in DNA: TGTGCCAGCAGTGAAGACGCCAGGCCCTCTGGAAACACCATATATTTT. The encoded protein is CASSEDARPSGNTIYF. Full variable domain (remainder filled in from reference TRBV2 and TRBJ1-3): EPEVTQTPSHQVTQMGQEVILRCVPISNHLYFYWYRQILGQKVEFLVSFYNNEISEKSEIFDDQFSVERPDGSNFTLKIRSTKLEDSAMYFCASSEDARPSGNTIYFGEGSWLTVV.